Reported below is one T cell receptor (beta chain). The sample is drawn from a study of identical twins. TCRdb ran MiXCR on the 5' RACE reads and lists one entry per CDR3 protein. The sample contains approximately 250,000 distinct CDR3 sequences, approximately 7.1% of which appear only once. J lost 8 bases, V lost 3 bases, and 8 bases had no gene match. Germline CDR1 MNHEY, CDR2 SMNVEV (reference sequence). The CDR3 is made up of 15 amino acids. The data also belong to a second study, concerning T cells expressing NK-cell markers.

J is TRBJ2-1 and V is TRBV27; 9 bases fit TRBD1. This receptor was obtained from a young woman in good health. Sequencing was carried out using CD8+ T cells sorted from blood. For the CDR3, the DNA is TGTGCCAGCAGTTTCAAACCCACAGGGGGCGATGAGCAGTTCTTC. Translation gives CASSFKPTGGDEQFF.